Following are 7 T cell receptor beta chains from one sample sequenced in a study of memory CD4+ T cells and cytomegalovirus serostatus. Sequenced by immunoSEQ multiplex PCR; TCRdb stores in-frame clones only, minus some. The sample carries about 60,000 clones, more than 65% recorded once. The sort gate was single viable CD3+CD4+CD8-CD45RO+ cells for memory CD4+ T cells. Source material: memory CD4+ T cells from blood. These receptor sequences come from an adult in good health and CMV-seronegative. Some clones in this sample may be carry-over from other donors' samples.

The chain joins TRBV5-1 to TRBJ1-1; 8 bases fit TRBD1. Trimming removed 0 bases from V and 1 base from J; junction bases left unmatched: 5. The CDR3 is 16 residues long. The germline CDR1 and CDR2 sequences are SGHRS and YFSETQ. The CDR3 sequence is CASSLAGQERNTEAFF. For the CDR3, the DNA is TGCGCCAGCAGCTTGGCGGGACAGGAGAGGAACACTGAAGCTTTCTTT.

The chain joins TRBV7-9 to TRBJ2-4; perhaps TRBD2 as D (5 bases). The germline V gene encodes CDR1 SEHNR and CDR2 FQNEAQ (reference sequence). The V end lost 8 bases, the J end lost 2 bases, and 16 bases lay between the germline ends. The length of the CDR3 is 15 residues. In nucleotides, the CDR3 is TGTGCCAGCGTACCTATAGGCGGGTCCAAAAACATTCAGTACTTC. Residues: CASVPIGGSKNIQYF. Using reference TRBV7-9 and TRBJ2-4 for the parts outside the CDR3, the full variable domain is DTGVSQNPRHKITKRGQNVTFRCDPISEHNRLYWYRQTLGQGPEFLTYFQNEAQLEKSRLLSDRFSAERPKGSFSTLEIQRTEQGDSAMYLCASVPIGGSKNIQYFGAGTRLSVL.

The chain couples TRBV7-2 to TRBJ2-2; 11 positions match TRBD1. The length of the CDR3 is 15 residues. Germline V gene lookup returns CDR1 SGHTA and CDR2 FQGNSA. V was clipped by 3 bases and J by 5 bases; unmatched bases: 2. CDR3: CASSLGQGGTGELFF. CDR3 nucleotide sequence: TGTGCCAGCAGCTTGGGACAGGGGGGTACCGGGGAGCTGTTTTTT. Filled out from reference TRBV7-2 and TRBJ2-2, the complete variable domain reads GAGVSQSPSNKVTEKGKDVELRCDPISGHTALYWYRQSLGQGLEFLIYFQGNSAPDKSGLPSDRFSAERTGGSVSTLTIQRTQQEDSAVYLCASSLGQGGTGELFFGEGSRLTVL.

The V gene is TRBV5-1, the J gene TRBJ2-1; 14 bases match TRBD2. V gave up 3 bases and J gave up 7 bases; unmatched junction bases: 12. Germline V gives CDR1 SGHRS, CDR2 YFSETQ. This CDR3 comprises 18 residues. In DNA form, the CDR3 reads TGCGCCAGCAGCTACGGGACTAGCGGGAGTGGGCGAAGGAATGAGCAGTTCTTC. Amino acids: CASSYGTSGSGRRNEQFF.

The CDR3 region has the DNA TGTGCCAGCAGTGTGGCAGGGTTCGGCTACACCTTC. It is translated as CASSVAGFGYTF. The V gene is TRBV2, the J gene TRBJ1-2, with a possible D match to TRBD1 (5 bases). This CDR3 comprises 12 residues. V was clipped by 4 bases and J by 8 bases, with 11 bases between them. Germline V gene lookup returns CDR1 SNHLY and CDR2 FYNNEI.

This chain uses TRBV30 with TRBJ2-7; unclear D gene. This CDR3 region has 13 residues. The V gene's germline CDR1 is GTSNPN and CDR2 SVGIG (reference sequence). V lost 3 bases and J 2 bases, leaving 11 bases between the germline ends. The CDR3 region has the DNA TGTGCCTGGAGCAACGGTGGCCCCTACGAGCAGTACTTC. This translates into CAWSNGGPYEQYF. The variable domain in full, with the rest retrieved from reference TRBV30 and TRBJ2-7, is SQTIHQWPATLVQPVGSPLSLECTVEGTSNPNLYWYRQAAGRGLQLLFYSVGIGQISSEVPQNLSASRPQDRQFILSSKKLLLSDSGFYLCAWSNGGPYEQYFGPGTRLTVT.

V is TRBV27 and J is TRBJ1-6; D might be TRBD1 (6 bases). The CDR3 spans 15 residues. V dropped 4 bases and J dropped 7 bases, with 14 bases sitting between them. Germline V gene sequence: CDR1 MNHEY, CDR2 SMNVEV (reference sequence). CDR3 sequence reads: CASSSGATENSPLHF. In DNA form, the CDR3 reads TGTGCCAGCAGTTCGGGGGCCACGGAGAATTCACCCCTCCACTTT.